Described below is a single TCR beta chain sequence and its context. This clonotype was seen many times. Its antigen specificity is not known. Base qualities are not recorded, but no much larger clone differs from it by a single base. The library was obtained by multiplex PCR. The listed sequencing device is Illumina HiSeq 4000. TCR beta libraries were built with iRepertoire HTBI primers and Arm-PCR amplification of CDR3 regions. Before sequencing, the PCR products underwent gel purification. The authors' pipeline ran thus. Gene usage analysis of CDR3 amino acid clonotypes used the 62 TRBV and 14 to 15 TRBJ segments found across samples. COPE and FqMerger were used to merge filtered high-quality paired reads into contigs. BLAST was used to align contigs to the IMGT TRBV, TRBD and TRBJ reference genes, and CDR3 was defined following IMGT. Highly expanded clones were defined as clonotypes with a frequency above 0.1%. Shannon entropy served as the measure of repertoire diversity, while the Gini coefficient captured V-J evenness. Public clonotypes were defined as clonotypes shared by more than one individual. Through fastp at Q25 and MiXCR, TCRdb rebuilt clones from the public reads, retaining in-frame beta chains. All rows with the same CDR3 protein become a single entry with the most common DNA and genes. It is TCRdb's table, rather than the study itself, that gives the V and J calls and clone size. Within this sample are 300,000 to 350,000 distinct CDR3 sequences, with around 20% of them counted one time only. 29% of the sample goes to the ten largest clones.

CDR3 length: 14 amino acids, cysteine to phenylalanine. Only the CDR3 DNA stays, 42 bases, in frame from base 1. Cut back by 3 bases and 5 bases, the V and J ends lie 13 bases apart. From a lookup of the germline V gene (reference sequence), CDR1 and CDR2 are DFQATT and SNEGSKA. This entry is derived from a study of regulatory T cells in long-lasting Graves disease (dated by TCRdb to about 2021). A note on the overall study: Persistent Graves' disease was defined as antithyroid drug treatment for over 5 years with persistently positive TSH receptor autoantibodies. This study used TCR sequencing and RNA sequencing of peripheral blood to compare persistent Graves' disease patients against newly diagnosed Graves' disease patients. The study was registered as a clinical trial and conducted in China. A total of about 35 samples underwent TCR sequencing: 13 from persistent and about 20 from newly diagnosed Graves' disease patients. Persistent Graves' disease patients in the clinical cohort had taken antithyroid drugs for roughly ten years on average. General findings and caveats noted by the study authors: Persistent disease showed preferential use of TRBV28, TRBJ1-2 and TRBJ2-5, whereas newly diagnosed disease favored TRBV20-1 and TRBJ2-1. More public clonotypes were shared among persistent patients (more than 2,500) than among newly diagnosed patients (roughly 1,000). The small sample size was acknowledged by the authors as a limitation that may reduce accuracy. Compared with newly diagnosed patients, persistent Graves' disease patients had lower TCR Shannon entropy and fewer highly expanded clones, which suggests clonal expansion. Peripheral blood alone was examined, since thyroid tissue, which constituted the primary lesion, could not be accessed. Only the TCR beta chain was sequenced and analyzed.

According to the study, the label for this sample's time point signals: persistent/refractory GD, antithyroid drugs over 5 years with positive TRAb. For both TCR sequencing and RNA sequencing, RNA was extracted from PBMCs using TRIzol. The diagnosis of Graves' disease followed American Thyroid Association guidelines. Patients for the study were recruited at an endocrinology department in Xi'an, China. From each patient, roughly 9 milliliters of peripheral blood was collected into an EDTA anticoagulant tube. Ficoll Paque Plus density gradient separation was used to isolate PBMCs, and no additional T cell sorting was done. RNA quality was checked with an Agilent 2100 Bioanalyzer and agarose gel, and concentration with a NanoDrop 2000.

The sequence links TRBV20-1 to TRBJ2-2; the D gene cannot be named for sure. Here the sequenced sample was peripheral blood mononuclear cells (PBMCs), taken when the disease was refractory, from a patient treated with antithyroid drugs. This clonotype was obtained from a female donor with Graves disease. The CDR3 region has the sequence CSASPRAWTGELFF. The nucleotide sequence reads TGCAGTGCTAGCCCCAGAGCGTGGACCGGGGAGCTGTTTTTT.